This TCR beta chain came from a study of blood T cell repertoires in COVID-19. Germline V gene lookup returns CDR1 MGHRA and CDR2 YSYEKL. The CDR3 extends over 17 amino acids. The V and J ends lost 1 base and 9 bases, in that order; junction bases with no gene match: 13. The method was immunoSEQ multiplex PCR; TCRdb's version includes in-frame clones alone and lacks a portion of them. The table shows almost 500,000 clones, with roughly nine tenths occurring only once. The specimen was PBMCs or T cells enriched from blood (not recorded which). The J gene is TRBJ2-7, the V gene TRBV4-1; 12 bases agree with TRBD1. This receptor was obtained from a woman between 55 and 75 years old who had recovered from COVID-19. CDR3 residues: CASSQALGTGTGGSQYF. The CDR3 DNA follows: TGCGCCAGCAGCCAAGCCCTAGGAACCGGGACAGGGGGCTCGCAGTACTTC.